The following is a TCR beta chain sequence with its context. Its antigen is not known. This sample was included in a study of siplizumab effects on memory and regulatory T cells. Points from the study as a whole: Versus 25% to 30% in controls, the mappable alloreactive CD4+ clones averaged about 63% Treg-derived with siplizumab. Siplizumab produced a significant drop in alloreactive sequences attributable to unstimulated CD4+ memory cells. No functional test confirmed suppression by proliferating siplizumab-culture Tregs. It seemed that naive T cells were more diverse than memory cells and were major contributors to the alloresponse.

In germline, CDR1 is SNHLY, CDR2 FYNNEI. The V segment lost 5 bases and the J segment 4 bases; nucleotides outside the gene matches: 5. The CDR3 is 15 amino acids. Here immunoSEQ multiplex PCR was the method, and the copy in TCRdb shows in-frame clones only, minus some. The sample lists 110,000 or so clones, roughly 94% occurring once. Sequencing used Tregs sorted from blood. The chain is built from TRBV2 and TRBJ1-3; TRBD1 matches at 10 bases. This sequence originates from a human donor in good health. The CDR3 nucleotides are TGTGCCAGCAGTCGACAGGGGGCGCACGGAAACACCATATATTTT. Translating it yields CASSRQGAHGNTIYF.